This passage covers 23 T cell receptor beta chains from one sample sequenced in a study of T-cell memory formation after mild COVID-19. TCRdb redid the calling of the 5' RACE reads with MiXCR, one entry per CDR3 protein. Of some 600,000 distinct CDR3 sequences in the sample, roughly 17% were seen once. The sample taken for sequencing was PBMCs or a T cell subset sorted from them (not recorded which). The receptor source for this set is an adult woman who had mild COVID-19 (a few samples of this study predate the infection). Cell type and time point are not known.

This clonotype has ten or more counts. A read error may account for a junction end that differs from germline. The J gene is TRBJ2-5, the V gene TRBV7-7, with 12 bases fitting TRBD2. Germline lookup yields CDR1 SSHAT and CDR2 FNYEAQ (reference sequence). The CDR3 runs to 15 residues. This CDR3 is CASSLGLAGRETQYF. CDR3 coding DNA: TGTGCTAGCAGCTTAGGACTAGCGGGAAGGGAGACCCAGTACTTC. Variable domain in full (rest from reference TRBV7-7 and TRBJ2-5): GAGVSQSPRYKVTKRGQDVTLRCDPISSHATLYWYQQALGQGPEFLTYFNYEAQPDKSGLPSDRFSAERPEGSISTLTIQRTEQRDSAMYRCASSLGLAGRETQYFGPGTRLLVL.

The V and J genes are TRBV4-1 and TRBJ2-5; TRBD2 aligns across 9 bases. J lost 3 bases, V lost 2 bases, and 4 bases had no gene match. This CDR3 contains 15 residues. The V gene's germline CDR1 is MGHRA and CDR2 YSYEKL. The CDR3: CASSQQGLAEETQYF. The CDR3 nucleotides are TGCGCCAGCAGCCAACAGGGACTAGCTGAAGAGACCCAGTACTTC.

The rearrangement links TRBV19 to TRBJ2-7, with 10 bases lining up with TRBD2. The CDR3 loop spans 14 amino acids. The V gene's germline CDR1 is LNHDA and CDR2 SQIVND (reference sequence). Trimming cost V 7 bases and J 1 base; bases outside gene matches: 4. The CDR3 here is CASNPTSGSYEQYF. In DNA, the CDR3 is TGTGCCAGTAATCCGACTAGCGGGTCCTACGAGCAGTACTTC.

This clonotype has only a few counts. The chain carries TRBV5-1 and TRBJ1-1; 8 bases fit TRBD1. Losses at the gene ends were 4 bases for V and 0 bases for J; bases not matched to a gene: 2. CDR3 length: 14 amino acids. Germline loops: CDR1 SGHRS, CDR2 YFSETQ. The CDR3 bases are TGCGCCAGCAGCCAGGGGGCCATGAACACTGAAGCTTTCTTT. Encoded protein: CASSQGAMNTEAFF.

V usage is TRBV20-1 and J usage is TRBJ2-1; 8 bases are a match to TRBD2. V dropped 0 bases and J dropped 4; count of bases not matched to a gene: 5. The CDR3 runs to 15 residues. Germline V gene data show CDR1 as DFQATT and CDR2 as SNEGSKA (reference sequence). CDR3 loop: CSARDLTGGYNEQFF. The CDR3 DNA reads as TGCAGTGCTAGAGATCTTACGGGAGGGTACAATGAGCAGTTCTTC.

In its sample, this clonotype was seen once. The rearrangement joins TRBV9 to TRBJ2-6, with D hard to call. Trimming removed 1 base at V and 2 bases at J, with 7 bases between. In germline, CDR1 is SGDLS, CDR2 YYNGEE. The CDR3 consists of 15 residues. Here the CDR3 DNA reads TGTGCCAGCAGCGTACTGGGTACTGGGGCCAACGTCCTGACTTTC. Translation gives CASSVLGTGANVLTF.

The chain couples TRBV27 to TRBJ2-7; 8 positions match TRBD2. CDR1 and CDR2 from the germline V gene are MNHEY and SMNVEV (reference sequence). The CDR3 totals 15 residues. V gave up 5 bases and J gave up 2 bases; unmatched junction bases: 8. CDR3 amino acids: CASSGAAGGPYEQYF. The DNA of the CDR3 is TGTGCCAGCAGTGGTGCGGCGGGGGGACCCTACGAGCAGTACTTC.

The genes are TRBV7-6 and TRBJ1-5; no definite D call. The CDR3 length is 13 residues. Germline assignment: CDR1 SGHVS and CDR2 FNYEAQ. The ends were cut back, 4 bases at V and 4 bases at J, with 8 bases in the middle. The CDR3: CASSSGPNQPQHF. As DNA, the CDR3 is TGTGCCAGCAGCTCGGGCCCTAATCAGCCCCAGCATTTT.

This clonotype has just a few counts. The CDR3 DNA sequence: TGTGCCAGCAGCTTAGCCACCCACACAGATACGCAGTATTTT. It is translated as CASSLATHTDTQYF. This chain links TRBV7-9 with TRBJ2-3; D is ambiguous. V dropped 0 bases and J dropped 2 bases, with 6 bases sitting between them. Germline CDR1 SEHNR, CDR2 FQNEAQ (reference sequence). The CDR3 is 14 residues long.

The chain carries TRBV27 and TRBJ1-2; 12 bases agree with TRBD1. This CDR3 region has 15 residues. The germline gives CDR1 MNHEY, CDR2 SMNVEV (reference sequence). Trimming took 4 bases from V and 4 from J; bases not matched to a gene: 4. The CDR3 region is CASSSGTGGFYGYTF. The CDR3 bases are TGTGCCAGCAGTTCAGGGACAGGGGGCTTCTATGGCTACACCTTC.

The chain uses TRBV7-9 and TRBJ2-5; D is ambiguous. This CDR3 comprises 15 residues. In germline, CDR1 is SEHNR, CDR2 FQNEAQ (reference sequence). Trimming removed 2 bases from V and 1 base from J, with 11 bases in between. The CDR3 is CASSLTVTGQETQYF. The CDR3 DNA follows: TGTGCCAGCAGCTTAACGGTAACGGGCCAAGAGACCCAGTACTTC.

The V and J genes are TRBV7-2 and TRBJ2-4; 7 bases are shared with TRBD2. The J segment lost 9 bases and the V segment lost 1 base, leaving 6 bases of the junction unmatched. The CDR3 has 14 residues. The V gene's germline CDR1 is SGHTA and CDR2 FQGNSA. The CDR3 protein is CASSLDGGRSIQYF. The CDR3 nucleotides read TGTGCCAGCAGCTTAGACGGGGGGAGGAGCATTCAGTACTTC.

This clonotype was recorded a few times. J is TRBJ2-3 and V is TRBV3-1; D may be TRBD2 (5 bases). CDR3 size: 16 residues. V dropped 6 bases and J dropped 0 bases, with 16 bases sitting between them. From germline, CDR1 is LGHDT and CDR2 YNNKEL (reference sequence). The CDR3 loop reads CASRLFAGISTDTQYF. CDR3 coding DNA: TGTGCCAGCAGACTATTTGCGGGCATTAGCACAGATACGCAGTATTTT.

This sequence joins TRBV7-2 and TRBJ1-1; D unresolved. The V gene lost 1 base and the J gene lost 4 bases, with 13 bases spanning the gap. The CDR3 is 15 amino acids. The V gene's germline CDR1 is SGHTA and CDR2 FQGNSA. CDR3 sequence: CASSLVQARSTEAFF. DNA for the CDR3: TGTGCCAGCAGCTTAGTGCAGGCCCGGAGCACTGAAGCTTTCTTT. The entire variable domain, with the rest obtained from reference TRBV7-2 and TRBJ1-1, is as follows: GAGVSQSPSNKVTEKGKDVELRCDPISGHTALYWYRQSLGQGLEFLIYFQGNSAPDKSGLPSDRFSAERTGGSVSTLTIQRTQQEDSAVYLCASSLVQARSTEAFFGQGTRLTVV.

This clonotype was seen at least ten times. The chain uses TRBV12-5 and TRBJ2-2; 8 positions match TRBD1. CDR1 is LGHNT, CDR2 FRNRAP, per germline. With 2 bases clipped from V and 5 bases from J, the junction kept 7 bases outside the gene matches. The CDR3 has 16 amino acids. In nucleotides, the CDR3 is TGTGCTAGTGGTTTGCGGACAGGGCATGTTACCGGGGAGCTGTTTTTT. Amino acids: CASGLRTGHVTGELFF.

The table lists this clonotype with a few counts. The chain employs TRBV11-2 and TRBJ1-4; maybe TRBD1 (5 bases). From germline, CDR1 is SGHAT and CDR2 FQNNGV. V was pared by 0 bases and J by 7 bases, with 18 bases between. The CDR3 contains 17 residues. CDR3 loop: CASSLDRDAAGGEKLFF. DNA of the CDR3: TGTGCCAGCAGCTTAGACCGGGACGCCGCGGGGGGTGAAAAACTGTTTTTT.

J is TRBJ1-5 and V is TRBV27; possibly TRBD1 for D (5 bases). V was shortened by 2 bases and J by 6 bases, with 14 bases between the two germline ends. Germline CDR1 reads MNHEY; CDR2 reads SMNVEV (reference sequence). CDR3 length: 15 amino acids. The DNA for the CDR3 is TGTGCCAGCAGTTTAACGGGGGGAGGATTTCAGCCCCAGCATTTT. Protein product: CASSLTGGGFQPQHF.

The V gene is TRBV7-2, the J gene TRBJ1-5, with TRBD1 matching 7 bases. The CDR3 runs 16 residues. J lost 6 bases, V lost 2 bases, and 10 bases had no gene match. Germline V CDR1 and CDR2: SGHTA, FQGNSA. In DNA form, the CDR3 reads TGTGCCAGCAGCTTACTAGTGCCAGGGGGTCCTCAGCCCCAGCATTTT. It yields the protein CASSLLVPGGPQPQHF.

The chain links TRBV10-3 to TRBJ2-5; D not resolved. Per germline, CDR1 ENHRY and CDR2 SYGVKD. The ends were cut back, 5 bases at V and 1 base at J, with 5 bases in the middle. The CDR3 runs 12 residues. CDR3 coding DNA: TGTGCCATCAGTAGATCCCAAGAGACCCAGTACTTC. Translated, it gives CAISRSQETQYF.

The CDR3: CSARVPFGGQETQYF. CDR3 in DNA: TGCAGTGCTAGGGTCCCCTTCGGAGGACAAGAGACCCAGTACTTC. This chain joins TRBV20-1 and TRBJ2-5; tentatively, D is TRBD2 (5 bases). Germline assignment: CDR1 DFQATT and CDR2 SNEGSKA (reference sequence). The CDR3 is 15 amino acids. V lost 3 bases and J 2 bases, leaving 16 bases between the germline ends.

Many counts were recorded for this clonotype. This sequence joins TRBV5-1 and TRBJ2-2, with TRBD2 as a possible D gene (6 bases). In germline, CDR1 is SGHRS, CDR2 YFSETQ. Trimming cost V 5 bases and J 2 bases, with 19 bases left between them. The CDR3 consists of 17 residues. The CDR3 protein is CASSRGEGLLNTGELFF. As DNA, the CDR3 is TGCGCCAGCAGTCGTGGAGAAGGACTACTTAACACCGGGGAGCTGTTTTTT.

In this sample, this clonotype turned up a few times. V usage is TRBV27 and J usage is TRBJ1-5; maybe TRBD1 (6 bases). Germline V gene sequence: CDR1 MNHEY, CDR2 SMNVEV (reference sequence). The V and J ends lost 5 bases and 7 bases respectively, with 15 bases between them. There are 14 residues in the CDR3. CDR3 in amino acids: CASSHPFGGQPQHF. In DNA form, the CDR3 reads TGTGCCAGCAGTCACCCGTTCGGGGGCCAGCCCCAGCATTTT.

V gene TRBV24-1 combines with J gene TRBJ2-5, with unresolved D. Germline CDR1 is KGHDR and CDR2 is SFDVKD. The CDR3 is made up of 13 amino acids. V lost 3 bases and J 5 bases, leaving 9 bases between the germline ends. The CDR3 nucleotides read TGTGCCACCAGTGATGGCGTGGGTGAGACCCAGTACTTC. It yields the protein CATSDGVGETQYF.